Following are 30 T cell receptor beta chains from one sample sequenced in a study of CD8 T cells in ankylosing spondylitis. TCRdb recomputed calls from the 5' RACE reads with MiXCR, one row per CDR3 protein. The sample yields under 150,000 distinct CDR3 sequences, around 9.7% seen once. The sample comprised blood, either unsorted or a sorted T cell fraction (not recorded which). The receptors were gathered from a male donor with ankylosing spondylitis or in good health (not recorded which).

To note about this clonotype: Mismatch with germline at one junction end may stem from a read error. The rearrangement links TRBV7-6 to TRBJ2-1, with 11 bases matching TRBD2. There are 17 residues in the CDR3. Germline-derived CDR1 and CDR2 are SGHVS and FNYEAQ. This CDR3 is CAGSLPHVAGGPNEQFF. CDR3 in DNA: TGTGCCGGCAGCTTACCCCACGTAGCGGGAGGGCCCAATGAGCAGTTCTTC.

This clonotype was seen only a few times. This chain joins TRBV2 and TRBJ1-5; D is possibly TRBD1 (5 bases). Trimming took off 7 bases at V and 0 bases at J, with 13 bases between the two ends. Germline CDR1 reads SNHLY; CDR2 reads FYNNEI. The CDR3 is made up of 15 amino acids. CDR3 coding DNA: TGTGCCAGCACTAAGACAGATTATAGCAATCAGCCCCAGCATTTT. The encoded protein is CASTKTDYSNQPQHF.

V gene TRBV11-1 combines with J gene TRBJ2-1; 9 bases fit TRBD2. Germline-derived CDR1 and CDR2 are SGHAT and FQDESV (reference sequence). The CDR3 is made up of 18 amino acids. V dropped 5 bases and J dropped 7; count of bases not matched to a gene: 18. CDR3 DNA sequence: TGTGCCAGCAGCCACCCAGCGGTAGCGGGAGAACGATGGAATGAGCAGTTCTTC. Translation: CASSHPAVAGERWNEQFF.

In this sample, this clonotype turned up many times. V and J are TRBV6-5 and TRBJ2-4; 11 positions agree with TRBD1. Germline V lookup: CDR1 MNHEY, CDR2 SVGAGI. V lost 4 bases, J lost 4 bases, and 12 bases stayed unmatched. The CDR3 length is 18 residues. CDR3 in DNA: TGTGCCAGCAGTTTCCTTGGACAGGGGGCTTTCCAGAAAAACATTCAGTACTTC. The encoded protein is CASSFLGQGAFQKNIQYF.

The gene calls are TRBV29-1 and TRBJ2-5, with 8 bases matching TRBD2. The germline CDR1 and CDR2 sequences are SQVTM and ANQGSEA. After removal of 8 bases from V and 3 bases from J, the junction contained 5 bases not matched to a gene. This CDR3 has 12 residues. For the CDR3, the DNA is TGCAGCACACGGACTAGCAAAGAGACCCAGTACTTC. Translation gives CSTRTSKETQYF.

Many counts were recorded for this clonotype. The rearrangement joins TRBV20-1 to TRBJ2-1; tentative D call: TRBD2 (5 bases). This CDR3 has 14 amino acids. V shed 6 bases and J shed 3 bases, with 15 bases lying between them. Germline V lookup: CDR1 DFQATT, CDR2 SNEGSKA (reference sequence). CDR3 amino acids: CSAPGLIFYNEQFF. CDR3 nucleotide sequence: TGCAGTGCCCCTGGACTCATCTTCTACAATGAGCAGTTCTTC.

This clonotype showed up many times. The chain employs TRBV2 and TRBJ2-1, with D hard to call. The CDR3 is 11 amino acids. The ends were cut back, 7 bases at V and 10 bases at J, with 11 bases in the middle. Germline lookup yields CDR1 SNHLY and CDR2 FYNNEI. CDR3 protein: CASNGMREQFF. The CDR3 DNA is TGTGCCAGCAATGGAATGCGGGAGCAGTTCTTC. Filled out from reference TRBV2 and TRBJ2-1, the complete variable domain reads EPEVTQTPSHQVTQMGQEVILRCVPISNHLYFYWYRQILGQKVEFLVSFYNNEISEKSEIFDDQFSVERPDGSNFTLKIRSTKLEDSAMYFCASNGMREQFFGPGTRLTVL.

This clonotype was seen repeatedly, ten times or more. V usage is TRBV12-3 or TRBV12-4 and J usage is TRBJ2-7, with a possible D match to TRBD2 (6 bases). The CDR3 consists of 13 residues. Trimming stripped 6 bases from V and 3 bases from J, with 12 bases between. CDR3 coding DNA: TGTGCCAGCAGATGGGGACTGAGCTACGAGCAGTACTTC. Translation gives CASRWGLSYEQYF.

This clonotype has only a few counts. The genes are TRBV30 and TRBJ2-7, with 9 bases matching TRBD2. The CDR3 sequence is 13 residues long. With V trimmed by 3 bases and J by 6 bases, 6 bases remained unmatched. Per germline, CDR1 GTSNPN and CDR2 SVGIG (reference sequence). The CDR3 spells CAWSGSGSFEQYF. The CDR3 DNA reads TGTGCCTGGAGCGGTAGCGGGAGCTTCGAGCAGTACTTC.

This clonotype was detected ten times or more. The V gene is TRBV7-2, the J gene TRBJ2-7; 8 bases fit TRBD1. V shed 4 bases and J 4 bases; nucleotides not matched to a gene: 9. Per germline, CDR1 SGHTA and CDR2 FQGNSA. The CDR3 is 15 residues long. For the CDR3, the DNA is TGTGCCAGCAGCTGGCCCGGCAGGGGGCTTTACGAGCAGTACTTC. Translation gives CASSWPGRGLYEQYF.

This clonotype was detected ten times or more. The chain employs TRBV4-3 and TRBJ2-4, with 7 bases fitting TRBD1. The CDR3 totals 14 residues. Losses at the gene ends were 0 bases for V and 11 bases for J; bases not matched to a gene: 7. Germline V gives CDR1 LGHNA, CDR2 YSLEER. The CDR3 nucleotides are TGCGCCAGCAGCCAAGAAACGTCAGGGGGATTTCAGTACTTC. Its translation is CASSQETSGGFQYF.

This clonotype was picked up many times. This rearrangement joins TRBV6-2 or TRBV6-3 to TRBJ2-2; the match to TRBD1 covers 7 bases. The germline V gene encodes CDR1 MNHEY and CDR2 SVGEGT. This CDR3 comprises 17 residues. J gave up 4 bases and V 2 bases, and 10 bases lay outside the gene matches. The DNA for the CDR3 is TGTGCCAGCAGTTACGGATGGGGACAGCCCCCCACCGGGGAGCTGTTTTTT. Its translation is CASSYGWGQPPTGELFF.

This clonotype was counted ten times or more. The chain combines TRBV7-2 with TRBJ2-2; D is perhaps TRBD1 (6 bases). V dropped 2 bases and J dropped 5 bases, with 15 bases sitting between them. The CDR3 contains 16 residues. Per germline, CDR1 SGHTA and CDR2 FQGNSA. CDR3 residues: CASSLWQAGTTGELFF. The CDR3 DNA reads as TGTGCCAGCAGCTTATGGCAGGCCGGGACAACCGGGGAGCTGTTTTTT.

This clonotype was seen repeatedly, ten times or more. The rearrangement joins TRBV6-5 to TRBJ2-7, with no clear D. The germline gives CDR1 MNHEY, CDR2 SVGAGI. The V end was cut by 6 bases, the J end by 7 bases, with 10 bases between. This CDR3 spans 11 amino acids. Written as DNA, the CDR3 is TGTGCCAGCAGCTCCCTTGGTGAGCAGTACTTC. This codes for CASSSLGEQYF.

Details on this clonotype: Compared with germline, one end of the junction differs, possibly owing to a read error. The J gene is TRBJ1-1, the V gene TRBV12-3 or TRBV12-4, with D unclear. The CDR3 covers 16 residues. The CDR3 sequence: CVSSYSFPPPTAEAFF. CDR3 nucleotide sequence: TGTGTCAGCAGTTATTCCTTTCCGCCTCCGACGGCTGAAGCTTTCTTT.

The V gene is TRBV7-8, the J gene TRBJ2-1, with D possibly matching TRBD1 (6 bases). CDR3 length: 12 amino acids. Looked up from germline, CDR1 is SGHVS and CDR2 is FQNEAQ. Between the trimmed V and J ends, which lost 5 bases and 10 bases, there was a span of 12 bases. The CDR3 sequence is CASSPVRGEQFF. The CDR3 DNA follows: TGTGCCAGCAGCCCAGTCAGGGGCGAGCAGTTCTTC. Looking up the rest from reference TRBV7-8 and TRBJ2-1 gives the full variable domain: GAGVSQSPRYKVAKRGQDVALRCDPISGHVSLFWYQQALGQGPEFLTYFQNEAQLDKSGLPSDRFFAERPEGSVSTLKIQRTQQEDSAVYLCASSPVRGEQFFGPGTRLTVL.

This clonotype was detected a few times. The chain links TRBV6-2 or TRBV6-3 to TRBJ1-2, with TRBD1 matching 8 bases. Germline V gene data show CDR1 as MNHEY and CDR2 as SVGEGT. The V gene end was trimmed by 0 bases and the J gene end by 1 base; junction bases not matched to a gene: 7. This CDR3 contains 17 residues. CDR3 sequence (DNA): TGTGCCAGCAGTTACTCGGGGACAGGCCGCGTTAACTATGGCTACACCTTC. Its protein product is CASSYSGTGRVNYGYTF.

Remarks on this clonotype: One end of the junction varies from germline; a read error may be responsible. The CDR3 sequence is CASSPPSRQTLYF. In DNA form, the CDR3 reads TGTGCCAGCAGTCCCCCCTCTAGACAGACCCTGTACTTC. The rearrangement uses TRBV27 and TRBJ2-5; maybe TRBD1 (5 bases). CDR1 and CDR2 (germline): MNHEY, SMNVEV (reference sequence). The CDR3 runs to 13 residues.

This clonotype was seen at least ten times. The rearrangement uses TRBV7-2 and TRBJ1-5, with 7 bases that match TRBD1. The CDR3 spans 12 residues. V was clipped by 5 bases and J by 9 bases; unmatched bases: 4. CDR1 is SGHTA and CDR2 is FQGNSA in the germline V gene. The CDR3 sequence: CASSPQGGPQHF. In nucleotides, the CDR3 is TGTGCCAGCAGCCCTCAGGGGGGGCCCCAGCATTTT.

This clonotype was seen many times. J is TRBJ2-4 and V is TRBV15, with D uncertain. Per the germline V gene, CDR1 is LNHNV and CDR2 is YYDKDF (reference sequence). Trimming stripped 2 bases from V and 10 bases from J, with 18 bases between. This CDR3 contains 15 residues. CDR3 protein: CATSRSTGEFQIQYF. The CDR3, as DNA: TGTGCCACCAGCAGATCCACTGGGGAATTTCAGATTCAGTACTTC.

This clonotype was counted at least ten times. The CDR3 DNA follows: TGTGCCAGCAGTTACTCGAGTACGGACACCGGGGAGCTGTTTTTT. Translated: CASSYSSTDTGELFF. The chain has TRBV6-5 and TRBJ2-2; D remains ambiguous. CDR1 and CDR2 (germline): MNHEY, SVGAGI. The CDR3 extends over 15 amino acids. The V end was cut by 0 bases, the J end by 3 bases, with 8 bases between.

This clonotype was seen repeatedly, ten times or more. This chain joins TRBV4-3 and TRBJ1-4; D perhaps matches TRBD1 (5 bases). With 1 base removed from V and 4 bases from J, the gap between germline ends came to 13 bases. The CDR3 extends over 16 amino acids. Germline-derived CDR1 and CDR2 are LGHNA and YSLEER. The CDR3 loop reads CASSQVTQGLNEKLFF. CDR3 sequence (DNA): TGCGCCAGCAGCCAAGTAACCCAGGGACTTAATGAAAAACTGTTTTTT.

The chain recombines TRBV5-1 with TRBJ2-7, with a tentative D call TRBD1 (5 bases). The V gene lost 1 base and the J gene lost 5 bases, with 10 bases spanning the gap. The CDR3 has 13 amino acids. CDR1 and CDR2 from the germline V gene are SGHRS and YFSETQ. The chain's CDR3 is CASSLISGNEQYF. DNA of the CDR3: TGCGCCAGCAGCTTGATTTCAGGGAACGAGCAGTACTTC.

The chain links TRBV6-4 to TRBJ1-4; the D is unclear. Germline loops: CDR1 MRHNA, CDR2 SNTAGT. The CDR3 loop spans 16 amino acids. Between the trimmed V and J ends, which lost 7 bases and 0 bases, there was a span of 15 bases. As DNA, the CDR3 is TGTGCCAGCATTGGGCCCATTCAGGCAACTAATGAAAAACTGTTTTTT. Translation gives CASIGPIQATNEKLFF.

With regard to this clonotype: This may arise from a read error, as a much more abundant clone is one base away. The chain couples TRBV15 to TRBJ2-1; 14 bases fit TRBD2. This CDR3 region has 17 residues. CDR1 is LNHNV and CDR2 is YYDKDF in the germline V gene (reference sequence). The CDR3 is CAASRDQTSGRAYEQFF. CDR3 DNA sequence: TGTGCCGCCAGCAGAGACCAGACTAGCGGGAGGGCCTATGAGCAGTTCTTC.

This clonotype was seen more than once but under ten times. V gene TRBV20-1 combines with J gene TRBJ1-2; D is unresolved. The CDR3 has 11 residues. Germline loops: CDR1 DFQATT, CDR2 SNEGSKA (reference sequence). Trimming left V 6 bases short and J 8 bases short, with 13 bases between. CDR3 protein: CSAPLTLGYTF. The CDR3 nucleotides read TGCAGTGCCCCTCTTACATTGGGCTACACCTTC.

This clonotype was seen many times. The rearrangement uses TRBV6-4 and TRBJ2-3; the match to TRBD2 covers 7 bases. CDR3 size: 14 residues. The J segment lost 6 bases and the V segment lost 6 bases, leaving 9 bases of the junction unmatched. In germline, CDR1 is MRHNA, CDR2 SNTAGT. In DNA form, the CDR3 reads TGTGCCAGCAGCGAGCGGGATGATTTCGATACGCAGTATTTT. Its protein is CASSERDDFDTQYF.

The V and J genes are TRBV6-4 and TRBJ1-3, with D unresolved. This CDR3 is 18 amino acids long. Germline loops: CDR1 MRHNA, CDR2 SNTAGT. V lost 11 bases and J lost 4, with 30 bases in between. The CDR3 coding sequence is TGTGCCTTCAGTCCGCCGGTGGAAGCCTCTCATCCGGGAAACACCATATATTTT. This codes for CAFSPPVEASHPGNTIYF.

This clonotype showed up many times. The rearrangement uses TRBV25-1 and TRBJ2-3, with D perhaps matching TRBD1 or TRBD2 (6 bases each). The CDR3 spans 16 residues. Germline lookup yields CDR1 MGHDK and CDR2 SYGVNS. V was cut by 5 bases and J by 1 base, with 16 bases left in between. Written as DNA, the CDR3 is TGTGCCAGCAGTCCCCCGGCCGGGGGCGGCACAGATACGCAGTATTTT. Protein product: CASSPPAGGGTDTQYF.

There are many counts of this clonotype. The rearrangement joins TRBV5-1 to TRBJ2-3; 8 bases map to TRBD2. V was pared by 5 bases and J by 0 bases, with 5 bases of the junction left unmatched. Germline loops: CDR1 SGHRS, CDR2 YFSETQ. The CDR3 is made up of 15 amino acids. The CDR3 sequence: CASRRREGSTDTQYF. In DNA form, the CDR3 reads TGCGCCAGCAGACGCCGGGAGGGAAGCACAGATACGCAGTATTTT.